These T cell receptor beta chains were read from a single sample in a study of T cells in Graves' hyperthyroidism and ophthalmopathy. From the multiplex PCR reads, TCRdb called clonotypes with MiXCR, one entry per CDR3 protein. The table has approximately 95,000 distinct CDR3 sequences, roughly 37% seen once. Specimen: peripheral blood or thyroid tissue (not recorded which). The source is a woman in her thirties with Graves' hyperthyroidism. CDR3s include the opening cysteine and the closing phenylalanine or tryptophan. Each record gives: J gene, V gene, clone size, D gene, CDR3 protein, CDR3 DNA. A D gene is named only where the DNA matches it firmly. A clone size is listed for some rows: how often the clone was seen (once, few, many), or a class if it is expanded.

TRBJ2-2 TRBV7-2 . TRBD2 CASSFIAGGRGGELFF TGTGCCAGCAGCTTTATCGCGGGAGGGCGCGGCGGGGAGCTGTTTTTT
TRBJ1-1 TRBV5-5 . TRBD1 CASSALQGGQRNTEAFF TGTGCCAGCAGCGCCCTACAGGGGGGACAACGGAACACTGAAGCTTTCTTT
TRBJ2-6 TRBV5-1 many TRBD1 CASSTYPRDRGRMGANVLTF TGCGCCAGCAGCACCTACCCCCGGGACAGGGGGAGGATGGGGGCCAACGTCCTGACTTTC
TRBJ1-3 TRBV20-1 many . CSAAIDSGNTIYF TGCAGTGCTGCAATAGACTCTGGAAACACCATATATTTT
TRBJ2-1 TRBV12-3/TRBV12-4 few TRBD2 CASTTAGGLEQFF TGTGCCAGCACCACCGCGGGAGGACTTGAGCAGTTCTTC
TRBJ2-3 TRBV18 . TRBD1 CASSPGQGFTDTQYF TGTGCCAGCTCACCAGGACAGGGATTCACAGATACGCAGTATTTT
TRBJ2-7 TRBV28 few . CASTPRGGLIYEQYF TGTGCCAGCACCCCCCGGGGAGGTCTTATCTACGAGCAGTACTTC
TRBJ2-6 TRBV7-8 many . CASSLFFHGANVLTF TGTGCCAGCAGCTTATTCTTTCACGGGGCCAACGTCCTGACTTTC
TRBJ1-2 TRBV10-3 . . CASSFGQNYGYTF TGTGCCAGCAGTTTTGGTCAGAACTATGGCTACACCTTC
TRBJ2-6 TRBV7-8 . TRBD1 CASSQQGANGANVLTF TGTGCCAGCAGCCAACAGGGGGCGAATGGGGCCAACGTCCTGACTTTC
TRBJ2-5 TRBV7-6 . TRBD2 CASSLPTSGETQYF TGTGCCAGCAGCCTTCCGACTAGCGGAGAGACCCAGTACTTC
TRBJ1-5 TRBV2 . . CASSKGPGNYEHF TGTGCCAGCAGTAAAGGGCCAGGAAACTACGAGCATTTT
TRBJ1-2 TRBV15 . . CATSSLQGIYGYTF TGTGCCACCAGCAGCTTACAGGGCATCTATGGCTACACCTTC
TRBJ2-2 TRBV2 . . CASSNSGTVTEELLF TGTGCCAGCAGTAATAGCGGAACCGTCACCGAGGAGCTGCTTTTT
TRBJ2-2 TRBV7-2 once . CASSLMGRLQAGSCFF .
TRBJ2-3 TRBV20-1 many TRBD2 CSARDRIAGLLQYF TGCAGTGCTAGAGATCGGATAGCGGGACTACTGCAGTATTTT
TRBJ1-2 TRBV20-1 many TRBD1 CSGGNRGQWGGYTF TGCAGTGGCGGGAACAGGGGGCAGTGGGGGGGCTACACCTTC
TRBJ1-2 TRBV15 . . CATSGLSGSYGYTF TGTGCCACCAGCGGCCTTTCGGGTTCCTATGGCTACACCTTC
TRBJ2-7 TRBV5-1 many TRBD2 CASSSFSGRSEQYF TGCGCCAGCAGCTCCTTTAGCGGGAGGTCCGAGCAGTACTTC